This T cell receptor (beta chain) was captured by sequencing in a study of PD-1 blockade in mismatch repair-deficient tumors. The V end lost 1 base, the J end lost 7 bases, and 17 bases lay between the germline ends. This CDR3 is built from 15 residues. From germline, CDR1 is SGHDN and CDR2 FVKESK. Using immunoSEQ multiplex PCR, the repertoire was profiled, and TCRdb retains in-frame clones only, with some absent. The sample lists roughly 79,000 clones; roughly 80% were seen once. This TCR was sampled from an adult with mismatch repair-deficient cancer. This chain uses TRBV14 with TRBJ2-7; D may be TRBD1 or TRBD2 (5 bases each). The sequencing used peripheral blood, collected 44 weeks after starting pembrolizumab. The CDR3 coding sequence is TGTGCCAGCAGCCAAGCTTGGGGACCAACAAGGGAGCAGTACTTC. Translated, it gives CASSQAWGPTREQYF.